A single TCR beta chain is shown here with its context. Its antigen is currently unknown. This record belongs to a study of a mutant IDH1 vaccine in newly diagnosed glioma. V lost 6 bases to trimming and J lost 8 bases, with 29 bases between them. The CDR3 runs 18 residues. Per germline, CDR1 MDHEN and CDR2 SYDVKM. The table came from immunoSEQ multiplex PCR; TCRdb's copy has only in-frame clones and leaves some out. This table has about 60,000 clones, 80% to 90% appearing once. General study findings and limits: Overall, 85% to 95% of patients had vaccine-induced immune responses.

Time point indicated: week 35, safety follow-up. A single vaccine dose contained 300 ug of mutant IDH1 20-mer peptide, and topical imiquimod was used with it. Source: PBMCs, taken from a glioma patient whose treatment included an IDH1 peptide vaccine. The chain employs TRBV28 and TRBJ2-1; D unclear. This receptor was obtained from a young man with glioma. As DNA, the CDR3 is TGTGCCAGCAGAAAACCAGACTTAATTGGTGGGTCGTTTTATGAGCAGTTCTTC. Its translation is CASRKPDLIGGSFYEQFF.